A single sample is the source of the 29 T cell receptor beta chains below, sequenced in a study of PD-1 blockade in mismatch repair-deficient tumors. The repertoire was sequenced with immunoSEQ multiplex PCR; TCRdb's copy has only in-frame clones and lacks some. The repertoire holds about 68,000 clones, approximately 80% seen once, with roughly 5.5% in the top ten. The source material was peripheral blood, sampled 2 weeks after starting pembrolizumab. The receptors were sampled from an adult with mismatch repair-deficient cancer.

This clone was recorded at least ten times. The J gene is TRBJ2-7, the V gene TRBV5-1; 8 nucleotides line up with TRBD1. V was pared by 0 bases and J by 3 bases, with 2 bases of the junction left unmatched. This CDR3 comprises 14 residues. The V gene's germline CDR1 is SGHRS and CDR2 YFSETQ. The CDR3: CASSLGTGIYEQYF. As DNA, the CDR3 is TGCGCCAGCAGCTTGGGGACAGGGATCTACGAGCAGTACTTC.

This clone came up once. The V call is TRBV19, the J call TRBJ1-2; D may be TRBD1 (5 bases). Germline V gene sequence: CDR1 LNHDA, CDR2 SQIVND (reference sequence). This CDR3 is built from 14 residues. V was pared by 5 bases and J by 0 bases, with 10 bases between. Written as DNA, the CDR3 is TGTGCCAGTAGTTGGGACGGAACTAACTATGGCTACACCTTC. Residues: CASSWDGTNYGYTF.

The chain recombines TRBV7-2 with TRBJ2-5; TRBD2 agrees at 7 bases. This CDR3 region has 15 residues. With 6 bases clipped from V and 5 bases from J, the junction kept 12 bases outside the gene matches. The V gene's germline CDR1 is SGHTA and CDR2 FQGNSA. The CDR3 sequence: CASRSPAGEWETQYF. Written as DNA, the CDR3 is TGTGCCAGCAGGTCTCCGGCGGGGGAGTGGGAGACCCAGTACTTC.

The CDR3 DNA sequence: TGTGCCAGCAGTACCTATAGCGGGTCAACCTACGAGCAGTACTTC. This gives the protein CASSTYSGSTYEQYF. This chain links TRBV13 with TRBJ2-5; 7 bases are a match to TRBD2. The J call may be incorrect, as the DNA end agrees better with TRBJ2-7. Germline CDR1 is PRHDT and CDR2 is FYEKMQ (reference sequence). This CDR3 is 15 amino acids long.

This chain connects TRBV7-6 to TRBJ1-2; TRBD1 might be the D (6 bases). Trimming shortened V by 1 base and J by 3 bases, and 18 bases separated the two germline ends. CDR3 length equals 17 residues. Germline-derived CDR1 and CDR2 are SGHVS and FNYEAQ. Here the CDR3 reads CASSLEGEGPDYYGYTF. Here the CDR3 DNA reads TGTGCCAGCAGCTTAGAGGGGGAGGGGCCGGATTACTATGGCTACACCTTC. The variable domain in full, with the rest retrieved from reference TRBV7-6 and TRBJ1-2, is GAGVSQSPRYKVTKRGQDVALRCDPISGHVSLYWYRQALGQGPEFLTYFNYEAQQDKSGLPNDRFSAERPEGSISTLTIQRTEQRDSAMYRCASSLEGEGPDYYGYTFGSGTRLTVV.

The CDR3 is CASSRQGDSYEQYF. The CDR3 coding sequence is TGTGCCAGCAGTCGACAGGGGGACTCCTACGAGCAGTACTTC. The gene calls are TRBV6-5 and TRBJ2-7, with 9 positions matching TRBD1. Germline-derived CDR1 and CDR2 are MNHEY and SVGAGI. This CDR3 is built from 14 residues. Losses at the gene ends were 5 bases for V and 0 bases for J; bases not matched to a gene: 2.

The V call is TRBV5-5, the J call TRBJ1-1; no definite D call. This CDR3 comprises 12 residues. V dropped 0 bases and J dropped 4 bases, with 4 bases sitting between them. CDR1 is SGHKS and CDR2 is YYEKEE in the germline V gene (reference sequence). The CDR3: CASSLDVTEAFF. CDR3 bases: TGTGCCAGCAGCTTGGACGTCACTGAAGCTTTCTTT.

The chain joins TRBV19 to TRBJ1-4; 9 bases are a match to TRBD1. The CDR3 runs to 15 residues. V dropped 7 bases and J dropped 2; count of bases not matched to a gene: 5. The germline gives CDR1 LNHDA, CDR2 SQIVND (reference sequence). The CDR3 is CASNRGQSTNEKLFF. The CDR3 DNA reads as TGTGCCAGTAACAGGGGGCAATCCACTAATGAAAAACTGTTTTTT.

This clone was found once. V and J are TRBV7-2 and TRBJ1-1; tentatively, D is TRBD1 (6 bases). The CDR3 covers 17 residues. CDR1 and CDR2 from the germline V gene are SGHTA and FQGNSA. The germline V and J ends were trimmed by 5 bases and 4 bases, with 23 bases remaining between them. The DNA for the CDR3 is TGTGCCAGCAGCCCTCTCTTAGGGGGGGCGTTTGGCACTGAAGCTTTCTTT. It is translated as CASSPLLGGAFGTEAFF.

This chain connects TRBV27 to TRBJ2-1; 8 nucleotides line up with TRBD2. CDR1 MNHEY and CDR2 SMNVEV come from the germline V gene (reference sequence). Trimming cost V 3 bases and J 6 bases; bases outside gene matches: 7. CDR3 length equals 15 residues. The CDR3 reads CASSFERGKFNEQFF. As DNA, the CDR3 is TGTGCCAGCAGTTTCGAGCGGGGGAAATTCAATGAGCAGTTCTTC.

This clone was counted a few times. This chain joins TRBV29-1 and TRBJ2-1; TRBD2 matches at 9 bases. Germline CDR1 is SQVTM and CDR2 is ANQGSEA. The CDR3 totals 13 residues. The V and J ends lost 6 bases and 7 bases, in that order; junction bases with no gene match: 7. The chain's CDR3 is CSVTTGLANEQFF. CDR3 bases: TGCAGCGTGACAACCGGACTAGCGAATGAGCAGTTCTTC.

This clone is a singleton in its sample. The rearrangement links TRBV11-2 to TRBJ2-7; D may be TRBD1 (5 bases). Germline assignment: CDR1 SGHAT and CDR2 FQNNGV. V lost 0 bases, J lost 7 bases, and 13 bases lay in between. The CDR3 loop spans 14 amino acids. CDR3 in DNA: TGTGCCAGCAGCTTAGATCCAGGGATAGAAGAGCAGTACTTC. As protein: CASSLDPGIEEQYF. Full variable domain (missing parts from reference TRBV11-2 and TRBJ2-7): EAGVAQSPRYKIIEKRQSVAFWCNPISGHATLYWYQQILGQGPKLLIQFQNNGVVDDSQLPKDRFSAERLKGVDSTLKIQPAKLEDSAVYLCASSLDPGIEEQYFGPGTRLTVT.

The chain joins TRBV7-2 to TRBJ2-7; no firm D call. Germline V lookup: CDR1 SGHTA, CDR2 FQGNSA. This CDR3 comprises 14 residues. The ends were cut back, 6 bases at V and 7 bases at J, with 19 bases in the middle. CDR3 sequence: CASRYTPASWEQYF. CDR3 DNA: TGTGCCAGCAGATATACCCCAGCGTCTTGGGAGCAGTACTTC.

The chain combines TRBV9 with TRBJ2-3, with TRBD2 matching 10 bases. With V trimmed by 6 bases and J by 1 base, 2 bases remained unmatched. This CDR3 comprises 14 residues. In germline, CDR1 is SGDLS, CDR2 YYNGEE. The CDR3 coding sequence is TGTGCCAGCACCCTAGCGGGAGGCACAGATACGCAGTATTTT. This encodes CASTLAGGTDTQYF.

With regard to this clone: Other DNA sequences within the sample encode an identical CDR3. The rearrangement joins TRBV7-9 to TRBJ2-5; D remains unclear. The CDR3 extends over 12 amino acids. Per germline, CDR1 SEHNR and CDR2 FQNEAQ (reference sequence). The germline V and J ends were trimmed by 1 base and 5 bases, with 5 bases remaining between them. As DNA, the CDR3 is TGTGCCAGCAGCTTAGTTGGTGAGACCCAGTACTTC. Its translation: CASSLVGETQYF.

The rearrangement links TRBV7-2 to TRBJ2-1; a weak D match, TRBD1 (5 bases). There are 13 residues in the CDR3. Trimming stripped 4 bases from V and 9 bases from J, with 13 bases between. Germline CDR1 reads SGHTA; CDR2 reads FQGNSA. DNA of the CDR3: TGTGCCAGCAGCTGGGGATCTAGGGGTGAGCAGTTCTTC. Its translation is CASSWGSRGEQFF.

This clone was observed a few times. The V and J genes are TRBV4-3 and TRBJ2-3, with unresolved D. CDR1 and CDR2 (germline): LGHNA, YSLEER. The CDR3 loop spans 14 amino acids. Trimming took 0 bases from V and 4 from J, leaving 8 bases between them. CDR3 in DNA: TGCGCCAGCAGCCAAGAGCTTGGGTCAGATACGCAGTATTTT. It translates to CASSQELGSDTQYF.

The rearrangement links TRBV18 to TRBJ1-5; no reliable D call. Per the germline V gene, CDR1 is KGHSH and CDR2 is LQKENI. The CDR3 spans 13 residues. Trimming took off 6 bases at V and 5 bases at J, with 11 bases between the two ends. CDR3 amino acids: CASSAGSDQPQHF. CDR3 nucleotide sequence: TGTGCCAGCTCCGCGGGGTCGGATCAGCCCCAGCATTTT.

The gene calls are TRBV6-6 and TRBJ2-7; D possibly corresponds to TRBD2 (5 bases). The CDR3 consists of 14 residues. V was cut by 0 bases and J by 2 bases, with 8 bases left in between. Germline assignment: CDR1 MNHNY and CDR2 SVGAGI (reference sequence). The CDR3 reads CASSYSRATYEQYF. The CDR3 DNA reads as TGTGCCAGCAGTTACTCGAGGGCCACCTACGAGCAGTACTTC.

This clone came up a few times. In DNA, the CDR3 is TGCGCCAGCAGCACGCTTCAGGGATCGGTCAATGAGCAGTTCTTC. Protein: CASSTLQGSVNEQFF. The chain joins TRBV5-1 to TRBJ2-1; maybe TRBD1 (5 bases). V lost 4 bases to trimming and J lost 6 bases, with 17 bases between them. Per the germline V gene, CDR1 is SGHRS and CDR2 is YFSETQ. The CDR3 runs 15 residues.

There are many counts of this clone. The chain links TRBV7-9 to TRBJ1-1, with TRBD1 matching over 8 bases. The ends lost 8 bases at V and 0 bases at J; junction bases unmatched: 5. The length of the CDR3 is 14 residues. CDR1 SEHNR and CDR2 FQNEAQ come from the germline V gene (reference sequence). Here the CDR3 reads CASRTGSVNTEAFF. CDR3 coding DNA: TGTGCCAGCCGGACAGGGTCGGTGAACACTGAAGCTTTCTTT.

This rearrangement joins TRBV27 to TRBJ2-1, with 9 bases aligning to TRBD1. Trimming at V came to 3 bases and at J to 8 bases, leaving 8 bases not matched to a gene. Germline values: CDR1 MNHEY, CDR2 SMNVEV (reference sequence). CDR3 size: 15 residues. CDR3 DNA: TGTGCCAGCAGTTTGACGGGACAGGGTTGGGATGAGCAGTTCTTC. It translates to CASSLTGQGWDEQFF.

This chain links TRBV9 with TRBJ2-2, with D maybe TRBD2 (6 bases). From germline, CDR1 is SGDLS and CDR2 YYNGEE. Trimming left V 3 bases short and J 0 bases short, with 9 bases between. CDR3 length equals 15 residues. CDR3 sequence reads: CASSGAGSNTGELFF. CDR3 sequence (DNA): TGTGCCAGCAGCGGCGCGGGGTCGAACACCGGGGAGCTGTTTTTT.

The CDR3 spells CASSVGSGDGEQYF. The DNA for the CDR3 is TGTGCCAGCAGCGTAGGGTCGGGAGACGGGGAGCAGTACTTC. The rearrangement joins TRBV9 to TRBJ2-7; possibly TRBD2 for D (6 bases). This CDR3 contains 14 residues. V was cut by 0 bases and J by 7 bases, with 14 bases left in between. The germline V gene has CDR1 SGDLS and CDR2 YYNGEE.

The CDR3 DNA follows: TGTGCCAGCAGGAGAGTGCTGGCCGGGGAGCTGTTTTTT. Translation: CASRRVLAGELFF. This chain links TRBV14 with TRBJ2-2; unclear D gene. The V end was cut by 6 bases, the J end by 6 bases, with 11 bases between. Germline V gene lookup returns CDR1 SGHDN and CDR2 FVKESK. This CDR3 is built from 13 residues.

The rearrangement joins TRBV7-3 to TRBJ2-1; the match to TRBD2 covers 11 bases. Trimming cost V 2 bases and J 6 bases; bases outside gene matches: 9. Germline V gives CDR1 SGHTA, CDR2 FQGTGA. The CDR3 consists of 17 residues. Here the CDR3 reads CASSLAPLAGVANEQFF. CDR3 sequence (DNA): TGTGCCAGCAGCTTAGCTCCACTAGCGGGAGTCGCCAATGAGCAGTTCTTC. Based on the CDR3 plus reference TRBV7-3 and TRBJ2-1, the full variable domain is GAGVSQTPSNKVTEKGKYVELRCDPISGHTALYWYRQSLGQGPEFLIYFQGTGAADDSGLPNDRFFAVRPEGSVSTLKIQRTERGDSAVYLCASSLAPLAGVANEQFFGPGTRLTVL.

The chain carries TRBV29-1 and TRBJ1-1, with D unresolved. This CDR3 is built from 11 residues. V lost 7 bases, J lost 0 bases, and 6 bases lay in between. Germline CDR1 SQVTM, CDR2 ANQGSEA. In DNA, the CDR3 is TGCAGCGGCTCTATGAACACTGAAGCTTTCTTT. Its protein is CSGSMNTEAFF.

The chain carries TRBV2 and TRBJ2-7; no firm D call. The V gene's germline CDR1 is SNHLY and CDR2 FYNNEI. V was trimmed by 1 base and J by 3 bases, leaving 4 bases between them. This CDR3 has 12 amino acids. The CDR3 sequence is CASSEDYYEQYF. CDR3 DNA: TGTGCCAGCAGTGAAGACTACTACGAGCAGTACTTC.

The J gene is TRBJ1-2, the V gene TRBV12-1. TRBV12-1 corresponds to a pseudogene. This CDR3 contains 16 residues. CDR3 DNA: TGTGCCAGCAGCCCGCGTGGGGGGCGCTTTCACTATGGCTACACCTTC. The encoded protein is CASSPRGGRFHYGYTF.